One sample yielded the 11 T cell receptor beta chains listed below, sequenced in a study of cytomegalovirus exposure and HLA in healthy donors. The PCR employed 60 Vbeta primers together with 13 Jbeta primers. The table came from immunoSEQ multiplex PCR; TCRdb's copy has only in-frame clones and leaves some out. The data hold roughly 140,000 clones, with just over 70% observed a single time. Sample: PBMCs. The receptor source for this set is a woman aged 25 to 45 in good health and CMV-seronegative.

This chain joins TRBV7-9 and TRBJ2-1; D gene uncertain. CDR3 size: 12 residues. Trimming left V 5 bases short and J 6 bases short, with 8 bases between. Per germline, CDR1 SEHNR and CDR2 FQNEAQ (reference sequence). This CDR3 reads CASSPESNEQFF. The DNA of the CDR3 is TGTGCCAGCAGCCCCGAGAGCAATGAGCAGTTCTTC.

The V and J genes are TRBV2 and TRBJ2-1; tentatively, D is TRBD2 (5 bases). Per germline, CDR1 SNHLY and CDR2 FYNNEI. V was pared by 5 bases and J by 7 bases, with 18 bases between. This CDR3 region has 15 residues. The CDR3 nucleotides read TGTGCCAGCAGTCCGATAGCGTCAATGGGGAATGAGCAGTTCTTC. It specifies CASSPIASMGNEQFF.

On this clone: This specimen includes other DNA sequences encoding the same CDR3. V and J are TRBV10-2 and TRBJ1-1, with D maybe TRBD1 (6 bases). Looked up from germline, CDR1 is WSHSY and CDR2 is SAAADI. Trimming left V 3 bases short and J 2 bases short, with 7 bases between. This CDR3 has 13 residues. In DNA, the CDR3 is TGCGCCAGCAGTGACAGGGGTAACACTGAAGCTTTCTTT. Residues: CASSDRGNTEAFF.

This clone is a singleton in its sample. The V and J genes are TRBV28 and TRBJ1-1; 7 bases are a match to TRBD1. CDR1 and CDR2 from the germline V gene are MDHEN and SYDVKM. The CDR3 contains 13 residues. The V and J ends lost 11 bases and 1 base, in that order; junction bases with no gene match: 7. The CDR3 DNA reads TGTGCCTGCCGGGACAGCGCGAACACTGAAGCTTTCTTT. Protein: CACRDSANTEAFF.

The chain is built from TRBV27 and TRBJ2-7, with 8 bases fitting TRBD2. Trimming removed 2 bases from V and 7 bases from J; junction bases left unmatched: 10. CDR1 and CDR2 (germline): MNHEY, SMNVEV (reference sequence). The CDR3 consists of 15 residues. CDR3 DNA sequence: TGTGCCAGCAGTTTACGAGCGGGAGTGGCGGATGAGCAGTACTTC. Protein: CASSLRAGVADEQYF.

This clone was counted between two and nine times. The chain has TRBV6-1 and TRBJ2-1, with D possibly matching TRBD1 (6 bases). There are 15 residues in the CDR3. Trimming removed 0 bases at V and 9 bases at J, with 15 bases between. Germline V gives CDR1 MNHNS, CDR2 SASEGT. Here the CDR3 DNA reads TGTGCCAGCAGTGAAGCCCCGGGGACAAACGCTGAGCAGTTCTTC. It specifies CASSEAPGTNAEQFF.

The CDR3 reads CASSLDRVYGYTF. CDR3 sequence (DNA): TGTGCCAGCAGCTTAGACCGGGTCTATGGCTACACCTTC. V and J are TRBV7-9 and TRBJ1-2; D unresolved. The V end was cut by 1 base, the J end by 4 bases, with 7 bases between. The CDR3 sequence is 13 residues long. Germline V CDR1 and CDR2: SEHNR, FQNEAQ (reference sequence).

The chain uses TRBV30 and TRBJ2-7; D is perhaps TRBD2 (5 bases). Trimming stripped 4 bases from V and 1 base from J, with 11 bases between. The germline CDR1 and CDR2 sequences are GTSNPN and SVGIG (reference sequence). The CDR3 is 13 residues long. CDR3 sequence (DNA): TGTGCCTGGACGAGGGCAAGATCCTACGAGCAGTACTTC. Translated: CAWTRARSYEQYF.

The sample holds a few counts of this clone. The rearrangement uses TRBV27 and TRBJ2-1, with TRBD1 identical over 7 bases. This CDR3 is built from 16 residues. Germline-derived CDR1 and CDR2 are MNHEY and SMNVEV (reference sequence). J was trimmed by 0 bases and V by 6 bases; bases with no gene match: 8. The CDR3 DNA reads TGTGCCAGCAGAAATCGCCGGGACAGCTCCTACAATGAGCAGTTCTTC. It is translated as CASRNRRDSSYNEQFF.

The table lists this clone with a count of one. V usage is TRBV6-1 and J usage is TRBJ2-3; 8 nucleotides line up with TRBD1. The CDR3 runs 15 residues. Trimming at V came to 6 bases and at J to 3 bases, leaving 8 bases not matched to a gene. Germline V gene sequence: CDR1 MNHNS, CDR2 SASEGT. The CDR3: CASRGVTGATDTQYF. CDR3 in DNA: TGTGCCAGCAGGGGTGTGACAGGGGCAACAGATACGCAGTATTTT.

The J gene is TRBJ1-4, the V gene TRBV14; TRBD1 matches at 11 bases. Germline CDR1 and CDR2: SGHDN and FVKESK. V lost 2 bases and J lost 8; bases outside the gene matches: 1. This CDR3 is 14 amino acids long. CDR3 residues: CASSQRTGGEKLFF. The CDR3 DNA reads TGTGCCAGCAGCCAAAGGACAGGGGGCGAAAAACTGTTTTTT.